The clone carrying this T cell receptor (beta chain) was detected ten times or more. What it recognizes is unknown. The record originates from a study of T cell repertoires in cytomegalovirus infection. V dropped 5 bases and J dropped 2 bases, with 13 bases sitting between them. Germline V gene lookup returns CDR1 SGHTA and CDR2 FQGNSA. The CDR3 spans 14 residues. TCRdb analysed the reads with MiXCR anew, one entry per CDR3 protein. The data show fewer than 900,000 distinct CDR3 sequences, about 29% seen once. The genes are TRBV7-2 and TRBJ2-7, with D hard to call. The source material was cultured CD8+ T cells from PBMCs, sampled from culture after CMV antigen stimulation. The TCR comes from a human donor in good health (CMV status not recorded). Some clones in this sample may be carry-over from other donors' samples. CDR3 nucleotide sequence: TGTGCCAGCAGCGGAAGGGTATGGCCCTACGAGCAGTACTTC. It codes for CASSGRVWPYEQYF.